The 10 T cell receptor beta chains given below trace back to one sample, sequenced in a study of blood T cells in healthy people across ages. A second PCR of roughly 6 to 12 cycles used a sample-barcoded 5' primer and a J-beta primer mix. TCRdb reprocessed the 5' RACE reads via MiXCR and lists one record per CDR3 protein. This sample has more than 900,000 distinct CDR3 sequences, with 20% to 25% found just once. The same sample was also studied in work on T cells of mothers and their children.

Specimen: blood. The receptors come from a girl between 2 and 10 years old in good health.

V usage is TRBV28 and J usage is TRBJ1-5, with 7 bases matching TRBD1. The junction had 8 bases not matched to a gene; V was cut back by 7 bases and J by 2 bases. The CDR3 spans 15 residues. The germline V gene has CDR1 MDHEN and CDR2 SYDVKM. The CDR3 protein is CASTIQGKGNQPQHF. CDR3 DNA: TGTGCCAGCACCATACAGGGGAAGGGCAATCAGCCCCAGCATTTT.

In its sample, this clonotype was seen a few times. The V call is TRBV12-3 or TRBV12-4, the J call TRBJ1-1; D not resolved. Trimming removed 7 bases from V and 5 bases from J, with 14 bases in between. The CDR3 is 13 residues long. CDR3 loop: CASTFTGVTEAFF. The DNA for the CDR3 is TGTGCCAGCACTTTTACCGGGGTTACTGAAGCTTTCTTT.

This chain links TRBV20-1 with TRBJ2-1; D gene ambiguous. V dropped 2 bases and J dropped 3 bases, with 8 bases sitting between them. This CDR3 region has 13 residues. Germline loops: CDR1 DFQATT, CDR2 SNEGSKA (reference sequence). This CDR3 is CSARTFNYNEQFF. The DNA of the CDR3 is TGCAGTGCTAGAACCTTCAACTACAATGAGCAGTTCTTC.

This clonotype was detected only a few times. The genes are TRBV24-1 and TRBJ2-1; D unclear. The V gene's germline CDR1 is KGHDR and CDR2 SFDVKD. The CDR3 is made up of 13 amino acids. V was trimmed by 5 bases and J by 0 bases, leaving 4 bases between them. CDR3 in amino acids: CATSALSYNEQFF. The CDR3 coding sequence is TGTGCCACCAGTGCCCTCTCCTACAATGAGCAGTTCTTC.

This clonotype occurred many times. V is TRBV20-1 and J is TRBJ2-7; possible D gene TRBD2, 6 bases. The germline V gene has CDR1 DFQATT and CDR2 SNEGSKA (reference sequence). This CDR3 comprises 14 residues. V lost 2 bases and J lost 3, with 14 bases in between. The CDR3 bases are TGCAGTGCTAGACGGGCTAGCGTTGACTACGAGCAGTACTTC. Its protein product is CSARRASVDYEQYF.

In its sample, this clonotype was seen a few times. The chain combines TRBV11-2 with TRBJ2-1; 13 bases are shared with TRBD2. The CDR3 has 17 residues. V lost 2 bases and J lost 3; bases outside the gene matches: 4. CDR1 and CDR2 (germline): SGHAT, FQNNGV. The CDR3 DNA is TGTGCCAGCAGCTTAAGGGGACTAGCGGGGATCTACAATGAGCAGTTCTTC. Protein product: CASSLRGLAGIYNEQFF.

V usage is TRBV27 and J usage is TRBJ2-1; a weak D match, TRBD1 (6 bases). In germline, CDR1 is MNHEY, CDR2 SMNVEV (reference sequence). V lost 7 bases, J lost 0 bases, and 13 bases lay in between. This CDR3 contains 15 residues. The DNA for the CDR3 is TGTGCCAGCAAGGGGGACGAGGACTCCTACAATGAGCAGTTCTTC. It yields the protein CASKGDEDSYNEQFF.

CDR3 protein: CASSYSASGGLNTGELFF. The CDR3 DNA reads TGTGCCAGCAGTTACTCCGCTAGCGGGGGATTGAACACCGGGGAGCTGTTTTTT. V usage is TRBV6-5 and J usage is TRBJ2-2; TRBD2 matches 10 bases. The CDR3 is 18 residues long. Germline trimming cut 0 bases from V and 1 base from J; bases unmatched to any gene: 5. The germline V gene has CDR1 MNHEY and CDR2 SVGAGI.

This clonotype appeared a few times. This chain connects TRBV5-1 to TRBJ2-1, with no clear D. Germline V gene lookup returns CDR1 SGHRS and CDR2 YFSETQ. V was pared by 0 bases and J by 2 bases, with 9 bases between. The CDR3 has 15 residues. In nucleotides, the CDR3 is TGCGCCAGCAGCTTGGAGGGTTTTCCCTACAATGAGCAGTTCTTC. This translates into CASSLEGFPYNEQFF.

The genes are TRBV6-1 and TRBJ1-4, with 9 bases lining up with TRBD1. Germline lookup yields CDR1 MNHNS and CDR2 SASEGT. V was pared by 2 bases and J by 7 bases, with 2 bases of the junction left unmatched. CDR3 size: 14 residues. In DNA, the CDR3 is TGTGCCAGCAGTGAAAGACAGGGGGTTGAAAAACTGTTTTTT. It is translated as CASSERQGVEKLFF.